The rows below give T cell receptor beta chains drawn from one sample of a study of T cells after somatic rescue of genetic block. TCRdb's table, derived via immunoSEQ multiplex PCR, lists solely in-frame clones and lacks some. Of 110,000 or so clones in the sample, about 89% were seen once. The sequenced sample consisted of peripheral blood mononuclear cells (PBMCs). The origin of the receptors is a woman aged 18-29 years. CDR3s include the opening cysteine and the closing phenylalanine or tryptophan. D genes are given only for firm matches. Size values are once, few and many counts, or a class for expanded clones, and some rows have none.

>TRBJ2-5|-|TRBV6-6|-
TGTGCCAGCAGGGCCACGGAGACCCAGTACTTC
CASRATETQYF
>TRBJ1-1|-|TRBV5-1|TRBD1
TGCGCCAGCAGCTTACTGACAGGGGGGAACACTGAAGCTTTCTTT
CASSLLTGGNTEAFF
>TRBJ1-2|-|TRBV18|TRBD1
TGTGCCAGCTCGAACAGGGGAGGTGGCTACACCTTC
CASSNRGGGYTF
>TRBJ2-7|-|TRBV7-9|-
TGTGCCAGCAGTAGTGTTTCCGGGCCCCCCTACGAGCAGTACTTC
CASSSVSGPPYEQYF
>TRBJ2-7|-|TRBV27|TRBD2
TGTGCCAGCAATAGCGGGGGAATTCACGAGCAGTACTTC
CASNSGGIHEQYF
>TRBJ2-7|-|TRBV30|-
TGTGCCTGGAGTCGTGGGGCAACCTACGAGCAGTACTTC
CAWSRGATYEQYF
>TRBJ2-7|-|TRBV12-5|-
TGTGCTAGTGGTCCCGGATACGAGCAGTACTTC
CASGPGYEQYF
>TRBJ1-1|-|TRBV4-2|-
TGTGCCAGCAGCCAGAAGACCACTGAAGCTTTCTTT
CASSQKTTEAFF
>TRBJ2-4|-|TRBV4-3|TRBD2
TGCGCCAGCAGCCTCGAGCGGACTAGCGGGGGAACCGTAGCCAAAAACATTCAGTACTTC
CASSLERTSGGTVAKNIQYF
>TRBJ1-5|-|TRBV5-6|-
TGTGCCAGCAGCTTGAGGGTAGGGGCTTATAGCAATCAGCCCCAGCATTTT
CASSLRVGAYSNQPQHF
>TRBJ1-1|-|TRBV4-3|-
TGCGCCAGCAGCCAACAGGGGCCGAACACTGAAGCTTTCTTT
CASSQQGPNTEAFF
>TRBJ1-5|-|TRBV6-5|-
TGTGCCAGCAGTTGGGGAGGAGATCAGCCCCAGCATTTT
CASSWGGDQPQHF
>TRBJ2-7|-|TRBV4-1|TRBD1
TGCGCCAGCAGCCAAGACGAAAGTTACAGGGGCTACGAGCAGTACTTC
CASSQDESYRGYEQYF
>TRBJ2-3|once|TRBV5-4|TRBD2
TGTGCCAGCAGCTTGGACAGGCTAGCGGGGCCTCCTAGCACAGATACGCAGTATTTT
CASSLDRLAGPPSTDTQYF
>TRBJ1-1|-|TRBV18|TRBD1
TGTGCCAGCTCGATTACGAAACAGGGGGACACTGAAGCTTTCTTT
CASSITKQGDTEAFF
>TRBJ2-1|-|TRBV2|TRBD2
TGTGCCAGCAGTTTTGGGCTAGCGGCTCAGTTCTTC
CASSFGLAAQFF
>TRBJ2-5|-|TRBV7-2|TRBD2
TGTGCCAGCAGCTTAGTCTCGGGGGGACAAGAGACCCAGTACTTC
CASSLVSGGQETQYF
>TRBJ1-2|-|TRBV19|TRBD1
TGTGCCAGTGGGCGACAGGGGTTCGCCTATGGCTACACCTTC
CASGRQGFAYGYTF
>TRBJ2-4|-|TRBV5-1|TRBD1
TGCGCCAGCAGCTCCCACCGGGGACAGGCGGTGGCCAAAAACATTCAGTACTTC
CASSSHRGQAVAKNIQYF